The present T cell receptor (beta chain) was sequenced within a study of blood T cell repertoires in COVID-19. Study-wide context: Some COVID-19 samples were acute and others convalescent; all came from the United States, Italy and Spain.

In the original processing: Researchers report that nucleated cell counts were estimated from reference gene primer amplification. Method: immunoSEQ multiplex PCR; TCRdb's copy keeps in-frame clones and lacks some. The V and J calls and the clone size are those of that table, but D and trimming were determined from the DNA. The repertoire holds 200,000 to 300,000 clones, with around 81% as singletons. The CDR3 sequence is 15 residues long. V was cut by 5 bases and J by 0 bases, with 11 bases left in between. Looked up from germline, CDR1 is SGHTA and CDR2 is FQGNSA. This TCR was recovered from a woman aged 55-69 years with active or convalescent COVID-19. Sequenced input: peripheral blood. J is TRBJ1-3 and V is TRBV7-2, with D maybe TRBD1 (6 bases). The CDR3 reads CASSKGEISGNTIYF. CDR3 coding DNA: TGTGCCAGCAGCAAGGGGGAAATCTCTGGAAACACCATATATTTT.